Reported below is one T cell receptor beta chain. The record originates from a study of cytomegalovirus exposure and HLA in healthy donors. Trimming removed 2 bases from V and 0 bases from J; junction bases left unmatched: 1. The germline gives CDR1 LGHNA, CDR2 YSLEER. This CDR3 is built from 15 residues. The PCR contained 60 Vbeta and 13 Jbeta primers. Method: immunoSEQ multiplex PCR; TCRdb's copy keeps in-frame clones and lacks some. The sample has 150,000 to 200,000 clones; approximately 72% are singletons. The receptor comes from a female donor in good health and CMV-seronegative. The chain joins TRBV4-3 to TRBJ2-3; 8 nucleotides match TRBD1. The sample was PBMCs. This CDR3 reads CASSQQGASTDTQYF. In DNA form, the CDR3 reads TGCGCCAGCAGCCAACAGGGGGCTAGCACAGATACGCAGTATTTT.